The clone carrying this TCR beta chain appeared a single time. This record belongs to a study of shared clonotypes between healthy human individuals. CDR1 and CDR2 from the germline V gene are MNHNY and SVGAGI (reference sequence). The V gene end was trimmed by 6 bases and the J gene end by 2 bases; junction bases not matched to a gene: 5. This CDR3 region has 14 residues. It was across several immunoSEQ plates that each subset's genomic DNA was evenly split. This table comes from immunoSEQ multiplex PCR, and its TCRdb copy is limited to in-frame clones, with some not included. This sample has millions of clones, with approximately 92% found just once. All donors qualified as healthy HIV-negative adults and had experienced no recent acute infections or vaccinations.

The sequencing input was naive CD4+ T cells sorted from blood. The subset: CD45RA+ positively selected. The sequence came from a man in his late teens or twenties in good health. The rearrangement links TRBV6-6 to TRBJ2-5; 8 nucleotides agree with TRBD1. The CDR3 spells CASSTGQVQETQYF. In DNA form, the CDR3 reads TGTGCCAGCAGCACGGGACAGGTACAAGAGACCCAGTACTTC.